This T cell receptor beta chain derives from a study of identifying expanded T cells in peripheral blood. Study-wide results and limits: Approximately 2-week clone count variance significantly increased as total template count grew.

TCRdb's copy holds only in-frame clones and misses some; the assay was immunoSEQ multiplex PCR. The profile shows around 100,000 clones, roughly 89% of them singletons. On this clone itself: Its antigen is still unknown.

The specimen sequenced was blood. This TCR came from a person between 18 and 75 years old in good health.

The CDR3 DNA sequence: TGTGCCAGCTCAATGCGGGGGCCTGGCACAGATACGCAGTATTTT. As protein: CASSMRGPGTDTQYF. V and J are TRBV18 and TRBJ2-3; the D gene is possibly TRBD2 (7 bases). V was trimmed by 5 bases and J by 1 base, leaving 13 bases between them. The V gene's germline CDR1 is KGHSH and CDR2 LQKENI. This CDR3 comprises 15 residues.